Described below is a single TCR beta chain sequence and its context. Its antigen is not identified. From germline, CDR1 is SGHRS and CDR2 YFSETQ. V lost 3 bases and J lost 1, with 10 bases in between. The CDR3 has 15 amino acids. The sample belongs to a study of T cell responses to AZD1222 COVID-19 vaccine. About the study: Second doses at about 4 or about 12 weeks were pooled.

Regarding the study as a whole: Close to half of all spike-specific TCRs reportedly target regions of the variants that are unmutated.

TCRdb keeps only in-frame clones here, not all; method: immunoSEQ multiplex PCR. The repertoire holds about 95,000 clones, less than 90% seen once, with approximately 3.7% in the top ten. The material was peripheral blood, obtained on day 0 of AZD1222 vaccination. The TCR sequence derives from an adult in good health. This chain connects TRBV5-1 to TRBJ2-2, with unresolved D. CDR3 residues: CASSSRGVNTGELFF. CDR3 bases: TGCGCCAGCAGCTCAAGAGGAGTGAACACCGGGGAGCTGTTTTTT.